Presented here are 17 T cell receptor beta chains from one specimen sequenced in a study of blood T cell repertoires in COVID-19. Some clones are missing from TCRdb's copy, which holds only in-frame ones; the method was immunoSEQ multiplex PCR. The profile shows 45,000 to 60,000 clones, about 89% of them singletons. The sample was peripheral blood. These receptors were taken from a man in his sixties or seventies with active COVID-19.

The J gene is TRBJ2-3, the V gene TRBV13; 11 bases are a match to TRBD2. This CDR3 has 15 residues. V dropped 4 bases and J dropped 7; count of bases not matched to a gene: 7. CDR1 and CDR2 (germline): PRHDT, FYEKMQ (reference sequence). For the CDR3, the DNA is TGTGCCAGCAGCTATAGCGGGGGGGCTTTTCATACGCAGTATTTT. The encoded protein is CASSYSGGAFHTQYF.

This chain links TRBV5-1 with TRBJ2-1; TRBD2 matches 12 bases. V shed 1 base, J shed 7 bases, and the junction held 12 bases outside the gene matches. Germline V CDR1 and CDR2: SGHRS, YFSETQ. CDR3 length: 18 amino acids. DNA for the CDR3: TGCGCCAGCAGCTTGAGATCGGCCGTGACTAGCGGGGGTAATGAGCAGTTCTTC. It yields the protein CASSLRSAVTSGGNEQFF. Variable domain in full (rest from reference TRBV5-1 and TRBJ2-1): KAGVTQTPRYLIKTRGQQVTLSCSPISGHRSVSWYQQTPGQGLQFLFEYFSETQRNKGNFPGRFSGRQFSNSRSEMNVSTLELGDSALYLCASSLRSAVTSGGNEQFFGPGTRLTVL.

This clone has only a few counts. V and J are TRBV19 and TRBJ1-2; TRBD1 might be the D (6 bases). Germline CDR1 and CDR2: LNHDA and SQIVND (reference sequence). This CDR3 region has 11 residues. V gave up 1 base and J gave up 14 bases, with 11 bases separating them. DNA of the CDR3: TGTGCCAGTAGTATAGTAGGGACACAAACCTTC. Its protein is CASSIVGTQTF.

V usage is TRBV6-1 and J usage is TRBJ2-7; D gene unclear. This CDR3 has 14 residues. Trimming shortened V by 1 base and J by 2 bases, and 9 bases separated the two germline ends. Germline loops: CDR1 MNHNS, CDR2 SASEGT. CDR3 residues: CASSEVTPTYEQYF. CDR3 coding DNA: TGTGCCAGCAGTGAAGTGACACCCACCTACGAGCAGTACTTC.

This sequence joins TRBV6-6 and TRBJ1-2, with 8 nucleotides matching TRBD1. Germline CDR1 is MNHNY and CDR2 is SVGAGI (reference sequence). V was clipped by 7 bases and J by 4 bases; unmatched bases: 8. CDR3 length: 14 residues. Here the CDR3 DNA reads TGTGCCAGCACCGATTCGGACAGGGCCTATGGCTACACCTTC. As protein: CASTDSDRAYGYTF.

The J gene is TRBJ1-5, the V gene TRBV19; D perhaps matches TRBD1 (5 bases). This CDR3 is built from 16 residues. Trimming pared 0 bases from V and 4 bases from J, leaving 13 bases between. Germline values: CDR1 LNHDA, CDR2 SQIVND (reference sequence). CDR3 region: CASSIDISRANQPQHF. DNA for the CDR3: TGTGCCAGTAGTATAGATATAAGCAGGGCGAATCAGCCCCAGCATTTT.

The V call is TRBV9, the J call TRBJ1-2; D gene ambiguous. The germline V and J ends were trimmed by 3 bases and 8 bases, with 8 bases remaining between them. Per the germline V gene, CDR1 is SGDLS and CDR2 is YYNGEE. The CDR3 length is 11 residues. The CDR3 DNA is TGTGCCAGCAGCGCCTTTATGGGCTACACCTTC. Its translation: CASSAFMGYTF.

The chain employs TRBV18 and TRBJ2-1; 15 nucleotides match TRBD2. V was clipped by 0 bases and J by 3 bases; unmatched bases: 6. In germline, CDR1 is KGHSH, CDR2 LQKENI. The CDR3 consists of 19 residues. The CDR3 sequence: CASSPPGLAGGISYNEQFF. CDR3 nucleotide sequence: TGTGCCAGCTCACCACCCGGACTAGCGGGGGGGATCAGCTACAATGAGCAGTTCTTC.

The chain couples TRBV5-1 to TRBJ1-3; D possibly corresponds to TRBD1 (6 bases). V lost 5 bases and J 4 bases, leaving 19 bases between the germline ends. The length of the CDR3 is 16 residues. Germline assignment: CDR1 SGHRS and CDR2 YFSETQ. The CDR3 nucleotides read TGCGCCAGCAGGGGGGAAACAGGGTTCGACGGAAACACCATATATTTT. Its protein product is CASRGETGFDGNTIYF. The variable domain in full, with the rest retrieved from reference TRBV5-1 and TRBJ1-3, is KAGVTQTPRYLIKTRGQQVTLSCSPISGHRSVSWYQQTPGQGLQFLFEYFSETQRNKGNFPGRFSGRQFSNSRSEMNVSTLELGDSALYLCASRGETGFDGNTIYFGEGSWLTVV.

The rearrangement uses TRBV5-4 and TRBJ2-7; tentatively, D is TRBD1 (6 bases). Germline assignment: CDR1 SGHNT and CDR2 YYREEE (reference sequence). There are 13 residues in the CDR3. The V end was cut by 4 bases, the J end by 4 bases, with 12 bases between. The CDR3 bases are TGTGCCAGCAGCACGGACAGACGATACGAGCAGTACTTC. It yields the protein CASSTDRRYEQYF.

CDR3 region: CAWSVQSGQPQHF. The CDR3 region has the DNA TGTGCCTGGAGTGTACAGTCCGGTCAGCCCCAGCATTTT. The chain recombines TRBV30 with TRBJ1-5; D gene uncertain. The germline V gene encodes CDR1 GTSNPN and CDR2 SVGIG (reference sequence). This CDR3 has 13 amino acids. Trimming cost V 0 bases and J 6 bases, with 9 bases left between them.

The sample holds a few counts of this clone. This chain connects TRBV6-5 to TRBJ2-5; 7 bases are a match to TRBD2. There are 13 residues in the CDR3. The germline CDR1 and CDR2 sequences are MNHEY and SVGAGI. Trimming took 7 bases from V and 4 from J; bases not matched to a gene: 6. The CDR3 DNA is TGTGCCAGCAATCACGGCGGGGGAGAGACCCAGTACTTC. Translating it yields CASNHGGGETQYF.

The J gene is TRBJ2-1, the V gene TRBV4-2; 9 bases align to TRBD2. Trimming cost V 4 bases and J 3 bases; bases outside gene matches: 13. The length of the CDR3 is 18 residues. CDR1 LGHNA and CDR2 YNFKEQ come from the germline V gene. The CDR3 here is CASSREAAGGQIYNEQFF. Here the CDR3 DNA reads TGTGCCAGCAGCCGAGAAGCAGCGGGGGGCCAGATCTACAATGAGCAGTTCTTC.

The rearrangement joins TRBV28 to TRBJ2-7; D might be TRBD1 (5 bases). The CDR3 is 16 residues long. Trimming pared 1 base from V and 2 bases from J, leaving 15 bases between. Germline V gene sequence: CDR1 MDHEN, CDR2 SYDVKM. The CDR3 bases are TGTGCCAGCAGTTTATCACAGGTACTTTTAACCTACGAGCAGTACTTC. Its translation: CASSLSQVLLTYEQYF.

The genes are TRBV27 and TRBJ2-1; TRBD2 aligns across 9 bases. J gave up 1 base and V 1 base, and 5 bases lay outside the gene matches. The CDR3 length is 17 residues. Germline CDR1 MNHEY, CDR2 SMNVEV (reference sequence). CDR3 DNA: TGTGCCAGCAGTTTATGGGGCGGGGGGGCATCCTACAATGAGCAGTTCTTC. It codes for CASSLWGGGASYNEQFF.

The genes are TRBV3-1 (or the pseudogene TRBV3-2) and TRBJ2-1; 9 bases fit TRBD2. CDR1 is LGHDT, CDR2 YNNKEL, per germline (reference sequence). V lost 0 bases to trimming and J lost 6 bases; unmatched junction nucleotides: 6. The CDR3 is 16 amino acids. The CDR3 here is CASSQDGSGGFNEQFF. The CDR3 DNA reads as TGTGCCAGCAGCCAAGATGGCAGCGGGGGGTTCAATGAGCAGTTCTTC.

The chain is built from TRBV5-1 and TRBJ1-2, with TRBD1 matching over 8 bases. The junction had 6 bases not matched to a gene; V was cut back by 0 bases and J by 8 bases. Germline loops: CDR1 SGHRS, CDR2 YFSETQ. CDR3 size: 14 residues. DNA of the CDR3: TGCGCCAGCAGCTTGGAGGACAGGGTAGGAGGCTACACCTTC. This translates into CASSLEDRVGGYTF.